These 25 T cell receptor beta chains came from one sample sequenced in a study of vaccination effects on CD4 cells after COVID-19. ViraFEST assay sequencing came after antigen-specific CD4+ T cells were expanded with viral peptide pools. Isolation of CD4+ T cells took place after 10 to 11 days of culture. SARS-CoV-2 infected the person between March and December 2020, as confirmed by PCR. The table came from immunoSEQ multiplex PCR; TCRdb's copy has only in-frame clones and leaves some out. The sample shows under 70,000 clones, roughly 77% of them seen only once. Antigens of these TCRs are unknown. This sample comprised CD4+ T cells from PBMCs cultured with HIV peptides, obtained before COVID-19 vaccination. Noted subset: HIV-1 Nef peptide pool negative control/reference culture. Source of these receptors: a human donor who had a prior SARS-CoV-2 infection.

V and J are TRBV6-5 and TRBJ2-3; possibly TRBD2 for D (6 bases). Germline V gene lookup returns CDR1 MNHEY and CDR2 SVGAGI. V was cut by 8 bases and J by 2 bases, with 17 bases left in between. This CDR3 is 15 amino acids long. CDR3 coding DNA: TGTGCCAGCCTGTTCGGGGGTTACTCCACAGATACGCAGTATTTT. It is translated as CASLFGGYSTDTQYF.

The chain employs TRBV7-2 and TRBJ2-3, with 10 bases lining up with TRBD2. Germline CDR1 and CDR2: SGHTA and FQGNSA. J lost 1 base, V lost 5 bases, and 0 bases had no gene match. This CDR3 has 14 amino acids. For the CDR3, the DNA is TGTGCCAGCAGCGGGACTAGCGGCACAGATACGCAGTATTTT. This gives the protein CASSGTSGTDTQYF.

This chain links TRBV24-1 with TRBJ2-1; D may be TRBD2 (5 bases). The germline gives CDR1 KGHDR, CDR2 SFDVKD. Trimming pared 3 bases from V and 4 bases from J, leaving 12 bases between. CDR3 length: 15 amino acids. The CDR3, as DNA: TGTGCCACCAGTGATGCCGGGGTTCCGTACAATGAGCAGTTCTTC. It is translated as CATSDAGVPYNEQFF.

This clone has only one observation. The chain links TRBV27 to TRBJ2-5; 7 nucleotides line up with TRBD1. The germline gives CDR1 MNHEY, CDR2 SMNVEV (reference sequence). J gave up 2 bases and V 5 bases, and 11 bases lay outside the gene matches. The CDR3 length is 16 residues. CDR3 amino acids: CASSQRTGTGQETQYF. DNA of the CDR3: TGTGCCAGCAGTCAAAGGACAGGTACGGGTCAAGAGACCCAGTACTTC.

In its sample, this clone was seen once. The chain joins TRBV24-1 to TRBJ2-1, with TRBD2 matching over 10 bases. Germline V lookup: CDR1 KGHDR, CDR2 SFDVKD. The CDR3 runs 14 residues. Trimming took 7 bases from V and 4 from J; bases not matched to a gene: 3. In nucleotides, the CDR3 is TGTGCCACCAGCACTAGCGGGAAGTACAATGAGCAGTTCTTC. It specifies CATSTSGKYNEQFF.

This clone was counted between two and nine times. The CDR3 sequence: CATSREHGFVSTQYF. The DNA for the CDR3 is TGTGCCACCAGCAGAGAGCACGGGTTTGTATCCACCCAGTACTTC. The chain employs TRBV15 and TRBJ2-5; D is undetermined. Germline CDR1 and CDR2: LNHNV and YYDKDF (reference sequence). V lost 0 bases to trimming and J lost 8 bases, with 16 bases between them. The CDR3 consists of 15 residues.

The V and J genes are TRBV15 and TRBJ2-3; D might be TRBD2 (6 bases). The CDR3 has 15 amino acids. CDR1 LNHNV and CDR2 YYDKDF come from the germline V gene (reference sequence). The V gene lost 0 bases and the J gene lost 5 bases, with 12 bases spanning the gap. The CDR3 protein is CATSRERDFLDTQYF. CDR3 nucleotides: TGTGCCACCAGCAGAGAAAGGGACTTTTTAGATACGCAGTATTTT.

The chain uses TRBV5-1 and TRBJ2-1; 7 nucleotides align to TRBD2. Per germline, CDR1 SGHRS and CDR2 YFSETQ. Trimming at V came to 2 bases and at J to 4 bases, leaving 3 bases not matched to a gene. The CDR3 has 14 amino acids. CDR3 nucleotides: TGCGCCAGCAGCTTCCCCGGGGGGTACAATGAGCAGTTCTTC. Its protein product is CASSFPGGYNEQFF.

V usage is TRBV6-5 and J usage is TRBJ1-1, with 9 bases matching TRBD1. Germline V CDR1 and CDR2: MNHEY, SVGAGI. The CDR3 totals 13 residues. J gave up 6 bases and V 5 bases, and 4 bases lay outside the gene matches. For the CDR3, the DNA is TGTGCCAGCAGTACTACAGGGGGCTCTGAAGCTTTCTTT. Translation gives CASSTTGGSEAFF.

The V and J genes are TRBV30 and TRBJ1-1, with no clear D. Trimming took off 4 bases at V and 0 bases at J, with 6 bases between the two ends. Per germline, CDR1 GTSNPN and CDR2 SVGIG (reference sequence). The CDR3 consists of 12 residues. CDR3 region: CAWNQMNTEAFF. CDR3 DNA sequence: TGTGCCTGGAACCAGATGAACACTGAAGCTTTCTTT.

In this sample, this clone turned up a few times. This chain uses TRBV11-1 with TRBJ2-2; 9 positions agree with TRBD1. Germline lookup yields CDR1 SGHAT and CDR2 FQDESV (reference sequence). This CDR3 is built from 14 residues. With 10 bases clipped from V and 3 bases from J, the junction kept 6 bases outside the gene matches. The DNA of the CDR3 is TGTGCCACAAACAGGGGGCCTGACACCGGGGAGCTGTTTTTT. Protein product: CATNRGPDTGELFF.

The gene calls are TRBV7-3 and TRBJ2-1; 7 bases align to TRBD2. The length of the CDR3 is 15 residues. V was clipped by 5 bases and J by 6 bases; unmatched bases: 10. Looked up from germline, CDR1 is SGHTA and CDR2 is FQGTGA. The DNA of the CDR3 is TGTGCCAGCAGCCTTCTAGCGGCCCGTACCAATGAGCAGTTCTTC. Protein: CASSLLAARTNEQFF.

V is TRBV5-1 and J is TRBJ2-3, with TRBD2 matching over 9 bases. This CDR3 contains 15 residues. V was clipped by 0 bases and J by 6 bases; unmatched bases: 5. The germline V gene encodes CDR1 SGHRS and CDR2 YFSETQ. The CDR3: CASSLEGSGGDTQYF. In DNA, the CDR3 is TGCGCCAGCAGCTTGGAGGGTAGCGGGGGTGATACGCAGTATTTT. The full variable domain, in which reference TRBV5-1 and TRBJ2-3 provide the parts outside the CDR3, is KAGVTQTPRYLIKTRGQQVTLSCSPISGHRSVSWYQQTPGQGLQFLFEYFSETQRNKGNFPGRFSGRQFSNSRSEMNVSTLELGDSALYLCASSLEGSGGDTQYFGPGTRLTVL.

This chain uses TRBV4-3 with TRBJ2-3; 9 nucleotides match TRBD2. CDR3 length: 15 amino acids. V was clipped by 1 base and J by 1 base; unmatched bases: 0. The V gene's germline CDR1 is LGHNA and CDR2 YSLEER. Here the CDR3 reads CASSQVAGGTDTQYF. DNA of the CDR3: TGCGCCAGCAGCCAAGTAGCGGGAGGCACAGATACGCAGTATTTT.

This chain links TRBV24-1 with TRBJ1-2, with 7 bases that match TRBD1. V was clipped by 5 bases and J by 5 bases; unmatched bases: 7. Germline CDR1 KGHDR, CDR2 SFDVKD. CDR3 length: 14 residues. The CDR3 DNA is TGTGCCACCAGTGCGTCCGACAGGGCGTATGGCTACACCTTC. Its translation is CATSASDRAYGYTF.

The chain uses TRBV12-3 or TRBV12-4 and TRBJ1-1, with D unclear. CDR3 length: 13 amino acids. V was clipped by 3 bases and J by 5 bases, with 10 bases between them. CDR3 nucleotide sequence: TGTGCCAGCAGTTTGAGAGGCTCTACTGAAGCTTTCTTT. Residues: CASSLRGSTEAFF.

The V call is TRBV18, the J call TRBJ2-7; tentatively, D is TRBD2 (5 bases). The CDR3 totals 16 residues. Trimming pared 0 bases from V and 6 bases from J, leaving 18 bases between. Germline assignment: CDR1 KGHSH and CDR2 LQKENI. CDR3 region: CASSPPRASPTGEQYF. The CDR3 coding sequence is TGTGCCAGCTCACCACCGAGGGCCTCCCCAACTGGCGAGCAGTACTTC.

CDR3 sequence: CASSLDVAPYTYGYTF. For the CDR3, the DNA is TGCGCCAGCAGCTTGGATGTGGCGCCCTATACTTATGGCTACACCTTC. The gene calls are TRBV5-1 and TRBJ1-2; D ambiguous. This CDR3 region has 16 residues. V was pared by 0 bases and J by 5 bases, with 17 bases between. Looked up from germline, CDR1 is SGHRS and CDR2 is YFSETQ.

The chain carries TRBV6-5 and TRBJ1-1; 7 bases fit TRBD1. The germline gives CDR1 MNHEY, CDR2 SVGAGI. With V trimmed by 6 bases and J by 7 bases, 8 bases remained unmatched. The CDR3 has 13 residues. As DNA, the CDR3 is TGTGCCAGCAGGGACAGGTTCGGGGGTGAAGCTTTCTTT. Protein sequence: CASRDRFGGEAFF.

The chain couples TRBV5-6 to TRBJ1-1, with D unresolved. The CDR3 runs to 13 residues. V gave up 2 bases and J gave up 1 base, with 6 bases separating them. Per germline, CDR1 SGHDT and CDR2 YYEEEE. The CDR3 DNA is TGTGCCAGCAGCTTCACTAGGAACACTGAAGCTTTCTTT. It specifies CASSFTRNTEAFF.

This clone came up a few times. The V and J genes are TRBV18 and TRBJ1-1; D not resolved. Germline values: CDR1 KGHSH, CDR2 LQKENI. Between the trimmed V and J ends, which lost 3 bases and 4 bases, there was a span of 12 bases. This CDR3 is 14 amino acids long. The CDR3 region is CASSPSQEVTEAFF. In nucleotides, the CDR3 is TGTGCCAGCTCACCGAGTCAGGAAGTCACTGAAGCTTTCTTT.

This clone is a singleton in its sample. The rearrangement joins TRBV5-4 to TRBJ2-5; TRBD2 aligns across 7 bases. Germline-derived CDR1 and CDR2 are SGHNT and YYREEE (reference sequence). Germline trimming cut 2 bases from V and 5 bases from J; bases unmatched to any gene: 3. The CDR3 contains 13 residues. The CDR3 DNA reads as TGTGCCAGCAGCTTTAGGGGAGGGGAGACCCAGTACTTC. Translating it yields CASSFRGGETQYF.

The chain has TRBV7-9 and TRBJ2-7; D assignment may be TRBD1 or TRBD2 (7 bases each). In germline, CDR1 is SEHNR, CDR2 FQNEAQ (reference sequence). Trimming took 2 bases from V and 2 from J, leaving 25 bases between them. The CDR3 runs 19 residues. CDR3 nucleotides: TGTGCCAGCAGCTTACCCCGGGGAGGGGGCGCGCCGAAAGCCTACGAGCAGTACTTC. Translating gives CASSLPRGGGAPKAYEQYF.

The chain links TRBV9 to TRBJ2-5, with 8 nucleotides matching TRBD2. With V trimmed by 3 bases and J by 1 base, 11 bases remained unmatched. Germline assignment: CDR1 SGDLS and CDR2 YYNGEE. The CDR3 loop spans 17 amino acids. The CDR3 sequence is CASSARLTGGRQETQYF. CDR3 coding DNA: TGTGCCAGCAGCGCACGTCTAACGGGAGGGCGCCAAGAGACCCAGTACTTC.

The CDR3 spells CASSQDRGGLGYEQYF. CDR3 nucleotide sequence: TGCGCCAGCAGCCAAGATCGGGGGGGATTAGGCTACGAGCAGTACTTC. The chain combines TRBV4-1 with TRBJ2-7; 8 nucleotides align to TRBD2. V was clipped by 0 bases and J by 3 bases; unmatched bases: 7. Germline lookup yields CDR1 MGHRA and CDR2 YSYEKL. The CDR3 covers 16 residues.